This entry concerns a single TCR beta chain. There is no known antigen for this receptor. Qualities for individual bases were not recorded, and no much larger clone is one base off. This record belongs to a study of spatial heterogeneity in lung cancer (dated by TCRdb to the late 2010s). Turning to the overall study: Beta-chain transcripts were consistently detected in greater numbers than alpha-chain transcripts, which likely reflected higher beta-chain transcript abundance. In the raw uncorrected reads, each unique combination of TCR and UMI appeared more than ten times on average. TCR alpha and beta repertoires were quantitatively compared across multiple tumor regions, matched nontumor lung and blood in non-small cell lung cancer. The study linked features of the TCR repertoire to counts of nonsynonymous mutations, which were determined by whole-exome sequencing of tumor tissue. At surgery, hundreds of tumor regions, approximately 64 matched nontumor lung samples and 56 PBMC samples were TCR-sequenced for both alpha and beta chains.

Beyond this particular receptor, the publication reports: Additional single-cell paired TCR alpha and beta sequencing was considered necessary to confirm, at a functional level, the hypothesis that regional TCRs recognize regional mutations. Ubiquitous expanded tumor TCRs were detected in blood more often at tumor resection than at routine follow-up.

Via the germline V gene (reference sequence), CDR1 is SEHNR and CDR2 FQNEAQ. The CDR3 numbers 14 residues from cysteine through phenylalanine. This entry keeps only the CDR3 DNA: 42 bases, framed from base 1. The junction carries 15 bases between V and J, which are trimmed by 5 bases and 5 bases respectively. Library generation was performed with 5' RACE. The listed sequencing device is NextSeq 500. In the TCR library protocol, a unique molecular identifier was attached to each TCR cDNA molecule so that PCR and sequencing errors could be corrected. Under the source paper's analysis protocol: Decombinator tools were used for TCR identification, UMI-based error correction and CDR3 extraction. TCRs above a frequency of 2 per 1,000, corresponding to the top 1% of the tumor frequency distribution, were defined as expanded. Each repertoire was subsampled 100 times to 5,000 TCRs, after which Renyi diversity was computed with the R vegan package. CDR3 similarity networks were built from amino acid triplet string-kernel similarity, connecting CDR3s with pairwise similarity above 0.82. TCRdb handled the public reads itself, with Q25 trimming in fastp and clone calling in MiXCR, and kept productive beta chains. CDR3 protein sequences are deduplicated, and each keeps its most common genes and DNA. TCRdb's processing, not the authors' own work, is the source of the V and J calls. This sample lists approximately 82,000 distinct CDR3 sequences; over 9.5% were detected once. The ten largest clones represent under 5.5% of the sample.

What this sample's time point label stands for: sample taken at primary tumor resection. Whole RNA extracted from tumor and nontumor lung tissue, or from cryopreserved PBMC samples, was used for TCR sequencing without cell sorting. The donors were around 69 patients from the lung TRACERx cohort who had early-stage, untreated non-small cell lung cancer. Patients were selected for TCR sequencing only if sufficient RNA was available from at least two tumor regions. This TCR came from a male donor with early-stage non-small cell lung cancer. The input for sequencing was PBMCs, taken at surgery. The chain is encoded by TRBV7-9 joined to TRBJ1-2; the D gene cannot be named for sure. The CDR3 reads CASSVIYRSYGYTF. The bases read TGTGCCAGCAGCGTAATCTACAGAAGTTATGGCTACACCTTC.